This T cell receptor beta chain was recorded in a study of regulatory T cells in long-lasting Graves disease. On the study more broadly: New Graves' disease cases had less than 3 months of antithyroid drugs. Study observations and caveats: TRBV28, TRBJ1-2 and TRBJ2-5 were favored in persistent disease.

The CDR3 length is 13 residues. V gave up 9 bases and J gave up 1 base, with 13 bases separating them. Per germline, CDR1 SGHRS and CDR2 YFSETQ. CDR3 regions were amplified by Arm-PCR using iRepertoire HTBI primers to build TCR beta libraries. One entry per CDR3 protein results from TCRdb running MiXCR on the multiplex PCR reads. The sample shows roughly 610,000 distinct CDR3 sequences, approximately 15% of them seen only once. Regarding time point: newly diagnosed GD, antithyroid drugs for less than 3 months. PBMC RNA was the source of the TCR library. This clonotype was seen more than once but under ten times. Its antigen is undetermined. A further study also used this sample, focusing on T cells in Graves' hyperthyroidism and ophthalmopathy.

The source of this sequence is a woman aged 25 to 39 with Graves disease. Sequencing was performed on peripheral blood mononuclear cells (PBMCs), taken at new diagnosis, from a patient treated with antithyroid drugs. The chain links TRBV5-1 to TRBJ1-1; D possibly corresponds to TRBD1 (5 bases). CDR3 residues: CATAPGGNTEAFF. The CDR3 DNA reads TGCGCCACCGCTCCCGGGGGGAACACTGAAGCTTTCTTT. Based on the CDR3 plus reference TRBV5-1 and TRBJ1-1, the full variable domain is KAGVTQTPRYLIKTRGQQVTLSCSPISGHRSVSWYQQTPGQGLQFLFEYFSETQRNKGNFPGRFSGRQFSNSRSEMNVSTLELGDSALYLCATAPGGNTEAFFGQGTRLTVV.